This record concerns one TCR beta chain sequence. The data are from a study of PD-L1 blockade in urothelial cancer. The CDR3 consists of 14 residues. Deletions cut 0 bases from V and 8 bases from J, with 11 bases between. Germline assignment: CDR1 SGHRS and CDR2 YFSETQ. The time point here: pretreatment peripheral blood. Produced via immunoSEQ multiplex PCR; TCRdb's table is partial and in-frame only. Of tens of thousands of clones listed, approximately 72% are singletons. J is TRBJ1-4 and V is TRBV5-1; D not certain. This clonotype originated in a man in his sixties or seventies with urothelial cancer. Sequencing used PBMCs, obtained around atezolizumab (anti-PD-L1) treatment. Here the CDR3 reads CASSLDRSGEKLFF. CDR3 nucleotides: TGCGCCAGCAGCTTGGACAGATCGGGGGAAAAACTGTTTTTT. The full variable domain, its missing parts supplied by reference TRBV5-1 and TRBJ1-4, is KAGVTQTPRYLIKTRGQQVTLSCSPISGHRSVSWYQQTPGQGLQFLFEYFSETQRNKGNFPGRFSGRQFSNSRSEMNVSTLELGDSALYLCASSLDRSGEKLFFGSGTQLSVL.